This is a list of T cell receptor beta chains from one sample in a study of breast tumors, draining lymph nodes, adjacent tissues. TCRdb itself ran the multiplex PCR reads through MiXCR, one entry per CDR3 protein. The sample lists about 200,000 distinct CDR3 sequences; 31% were seen once. What was sequenced was axillary lymph node tissue. These receptors were obtained from a female donor with breast cancer. Some clones in this sample may be carry-over from other donors' samples. Both conserved end residues are part of each CDR3. The order of the fields is J gene, D gene, clone size, V gene, CDR3 length, CDR3 DNA, CDR3 protein. A D gene is named only where the DNA matches it firmly. Clone size is shown for a subset of rows, as once, few, many or a class of expanded clone.

>TRBJ1-3|TRBD1|few|TRBV20-1|16
TGCAGTGCTAGAGCCCCTGACAGGGAAGCTGGAAACACCATATATTTT
CSARAPDREAGNTIYF
>TRBJ1-3|NA|many|TRBV12-3/TRBV12-4|13
TGTGCCAGCAGTTTCGACAGTGGAAACACCATATATTTT
CASSFDSGNTIYF
>TRBJ1-5|NA|NA|TRBV2|12
TGTGTCCAGACGGTGAATTATCAGCCCCAGCATTTT
CVQTVNYQPQHF
>TRBJ2-5|NA|many|TRBV14|15
TGTGCCAGCAGCCAACCCCGGGACTCTGAAGAGACCCAGTACTTC
CASSQPRDSEETQYF
>TRBJ2-3|TRBD2|many|TRBV9|16
TGTGCCAGCAGCCAAACTAGCGGGGGAAAAACAGATACGCAGTATTTT
CASSQTSGGKTDTQYF
>TRBJ1-2|NA|many|TRBV13|14
TGTGCCAGCAGCTCCCTCAGGGGAACCTATGGCTACACCTTC
CASSSLRGTYGYTF
>TRBJ2-5|TRBD1|NA|TRBV7-9|15
TGTGCCAGCTTGCCCTTGGGCAGGGGGCTTGAGACCCAGTGCTTC
CASLPLGRGLETQCF
>TRBJ2-3|TRBD1|many|TRBV7-3|16
TGTGCCAGCAGCTTAACGCGAGGGGGCGGGACAGATACGCAGTATTTT
CASSLTRGGGTDTQYF
>TRBJ1-1|NA|NA|TRBV30|14
TGTGCCTGGAGTGTACTACAGTTGAACACTGAAGCTTTCTTT
CAWSVLQLNTEAFF
>TRBJ1-1|NA|once|TRBV9|15
TGTGCCAGCAGCGTATACAGGGACCTGAACACTGAAGCTTTCTTT
CASSVYRDLNTEAFF
>TRBJ1-3|NA|many|TRBV20-1|13
TGCAGTGCTATCCACTGGCAGGTGGACACCATATATTTT
CSAIHWQVDTIYF
>TRBJ2-7|TRBD2|few|TRBV4-3|15
TGCGCCAGCAGCCGAGGCACTAGCGGGAGGTACGAGCAGTACTTC
CASSRGTSGRYEQYF
>TRBJ1-6|TRBD1|many|TRBV7-6|18
TGTGCCAGCAGCGCCGGGACAGGGGCATCAATAAAAAATTCACCCCTCCACTTT
CASSAGTGASIKNSPLHF
>TRBJ2-5|TRBD2|NA|TRBV5-1|16
TGCGTCAGCAGCTTGGGGGGTAGCGGGGGCGAAGAGACCCAGTACTTC
CVSSLGGSGGEETQYF
>TRBJ1-3|TRBD1|many|TRBV11-2|16
TGTGCCAGCAGCTTAGGCGGGACAGGAAAGTCGAACACCATATATTTT
CASSLGGTGKSNTIYF
>TRBJ2-3|TRBD2|NA|TRBV7-2|17
TGTGCCAGCAGCCCACAGGGACCGCGGGGGGACACAGATCCGCAGTATTTT
CASSPQGPRGDTDPQYF
>TRBJ1-6|NA|many|TRBV6-5|14
TGTGCCAGCAGTTCCGACAGGAACAATTCACCCCTCCACTTT
CASSSDRNNSPLHF
>TRBJ2-5|NA|many|TRBV5-5|14
TGTGCCAGCAGCTTGTCAGCCGGGGGAGAGACCCAGTACTTC
CASSLSAGGETQYF
>TRBJ1-6|TRBD1|few|TRBV10-3|15
TGTGCCATCAGTGCAACCGGGACAGATAATTCACCCCTCCACTTT
CAISATGTDNSPLHF
>TRBJ2-3|TRBD1|few|TRBV6-1|17
TGTGCCAGCAGTCAACGACCCGGGACAGAAAGCACAGATACGCAGTATTTT
CASSQRPGTESTDTQYF
>TRBJ2-7|NA|NA|TRBV6-5|14
TGTGCCAGCAGTGATTGGACGGGGTTCGACAAGCAGTACTTC
CASSDWTGFDKQYF
>TRBJ1-2|NA|NA|TRBV4-3|16
TGCGCCAGCAGCCCTAGGGCAGGGGAGAGGTCCTATGGCTACACCTTC
CASSPRAGERSYGYTF
>TRBJ1-6|NA|many|TRBV18|16
TGTGCCAGCTCACCAATCCGCACAGGGCGAGATTCACCCCTCCACTTT
CASSPIRTGRDSPLHF
>TRBJ2-1|TRBD2|many|TRBV2|16
TGTGCCAGCTCCCTAGGTTGGCAGGGTGCGACTAGCGAGCAGTTCTTC
CASSLGWQGATSEQFF
>TRBJ2-7|NA|NA|TRBV28|17
TGTGCCAGCAGTGGATTTTGGTTCTCCGGGGCCCCCTTCGAGCAGTACTTC
CASSGFWFSGAPFEQYF
>TRBJ1-4|TRBD1|many|TRBV4-2|15
TGTGCCAGCAGCCAGACAGGGGAGCCTAATGAAAAACTGTTTTTT
CASSQTGEPNEKLFF
>TRBJ2-1|NA|few|TRBV2|15
TGTGCCAGACAACATGACGCGGTAGAACACGGTGAGCAGTTCTTC
CARQHDAVEHGEQFF
>TRBJ1-6|NA|NA|TRBV6-6|14
TGTGCCAGCAGTAGCGGACAGTATAATTCACCCCTCCACTTT
CASSSGQYNSPLHF
>TRBJ1-2|TRBD1|NA|TRBV29-1|14
TGCAGCGTTGAAGTTCGGGACAGGGTCGATGGCTACACCTTC
CSVEVRDRVDGYTF
>TRBJ2-7|TRBD2|many|TRBV7-3|16
TGTGCCAGCAGCCCCGGGACTAGCGGGGGGGCCTACGAGCAGTACTTC
CASSPGTSGGAYEQYF
>TRBJ2-1|NA|NA|TRBV9|15
TGTGCCAGCAGCGTAGGCGGGATGTCCCACAATGAGCAGTTCTTC
CASSVGGMSHNEQFF
>TRBJ2-7|NA|NA|TRBV5-1|12
TGCGCCAGCAGCTCCTCCCTCAACGAGCGCTACTTC
CASSSSLNERYF
>TRBJ2-5|TRBD2|few|TRBV4-2|16
TGTGCCAGCAGCCGGGGGCTAGCGGGGTCCCAAGAGACCCAGTACTTC
CASSRGLAGSQETQYF
>TRBJ2-5|NA|NA|TRBV29-1|14
TGCCGCGTTGGAGGGGTAGGGGGCCAAGGGACCCAGTACTTC
CRVGGVGGQGTQYF
>TRBJ2-7|TRBD1|many|TRBV6-5|14
TGTGCCAGCAGTTCCTCGGACAGGGCCTACGAGCAGTACTTC
CASSSSDRAYEQYF
>TRBJ1-6|NA|many|TRBV7-3|15
TGTGCCAGCAGCTTAACAGCGGCCGCGGCGTCACCCCTCCACTTT
CASSLTAAAASPLHF
>TRBJ2-2|TRBD1|NA|TRBV6-6|13
TGTGCCAGCAGCCCCATCAGGGGGGGGGAGCTGTTTTTT
CASSPIRGGELFF
>TRBJ2-2|NA|many|TRBV7-2|16
TGTGCCAGCAGCCGCCGGGTAAATAGGAACACCGGGGAGCTGTTTTTT
CASSRRVNRNTGELFF
>TRBJ2-2|NA|many|TRBV5-1|16
TGCGCCAGCAGCTTGGGACTGTTTCGAAACACCGGGGAGCTGTTTTTT
CASSLGLFRNTGELFF
>TRBJ2-7|TRBD2|many|TRBV10-2|16
TGCGCCAGCAGTGAAGGGGGAATTAGCGGGAGCTACGAGCAGTACTTC
CASSEGGISGSYEQYF
>TRBJ2-7|TRBD2|many|TRBV28|15
TGTGCCAGCAGCACAGCGGGCGGGAGTGCCTACGAGCAGTACTTC
CASSTAGGSAYEQYF